This section outlines one TCR beta chain sequence together with its context. Its antigen is not identified. The CDR3 is 12 amino acids. Trimming cost V 6 bases and J 0 bases, with 6 bases left between them. CDR1 and CDR2 (germline): SNHLY, FYNNEI. The PCR employed 60 Vbeta primers together with 13 Jbeta primers. Method: immunoSEQ multiplex PCR; TCRdb's copy keeps in-frame clones and lacks some. The sample lists 95,000 to 100,000 clones, about 70% occurring once. The data were taken from a study of cytomegalovirus exposure and HLA in healthy donors. Study outcomes and limitations: Later analysis demonstrated an association between a missense DCLRE1C variant and TCR beta V- and J-gene trimming.

The source of this sequence is a woman in her thirties or forties in good health and CMV-seronegative. Source material: PBMCs. The J gene is TRBJ2-7, the V gene TRBV2, with D unclear. CDR3 coding DNA: TGTGCCAGCAGCCCGTACTCCTACGAGCAGTACTTC. Amino acids: CASSPYSYEQYF.